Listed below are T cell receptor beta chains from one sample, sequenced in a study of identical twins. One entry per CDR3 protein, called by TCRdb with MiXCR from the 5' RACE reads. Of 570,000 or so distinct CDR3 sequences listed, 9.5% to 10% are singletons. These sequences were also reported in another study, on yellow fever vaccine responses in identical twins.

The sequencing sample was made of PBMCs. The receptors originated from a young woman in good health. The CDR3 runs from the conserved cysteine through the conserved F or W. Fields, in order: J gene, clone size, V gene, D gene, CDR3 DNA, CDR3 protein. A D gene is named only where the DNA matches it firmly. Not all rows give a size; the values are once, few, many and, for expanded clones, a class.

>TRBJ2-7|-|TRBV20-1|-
TGCAGTGCTAGAGAGAAGTCCGAGCAGTACTTC
CSAREKSEQYF
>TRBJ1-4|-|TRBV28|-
TGTGCCAGCAGTTTTAGCGGGCGGAGGTCTGAAAAACTGTTTTTT
CASSFSGRRSEKLFF
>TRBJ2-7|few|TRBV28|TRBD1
TGTGCCAGCAGTCCTCTTTTCCGGGACAGGGACGGCGAGCAGTACTTC
CASSPLFRDRDGEQYF
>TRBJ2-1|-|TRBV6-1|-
TGTGCCAGCAGAGCTTGGTCGGAGCAGTTCTTC
CASRAWSEQFF
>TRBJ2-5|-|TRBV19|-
TGTGCCAGTAGCACGACAAGACAAGAGACCCAGTACTTC
CASSTTRQETQYF
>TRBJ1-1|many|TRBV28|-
TGTGCCAGCAGTTTCCAACCGAGCCCTGAAGCTTTCTTT
CASSFQPSPEAFF
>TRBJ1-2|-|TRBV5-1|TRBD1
TGCGCCAGCAGCTTGGTCGGTTCAGGGGGCGGCTACACCTTC
CASSLVGSGGGYTF
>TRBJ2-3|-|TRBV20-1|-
TGCAGTGCTAGAGAGGGACCCGGTTTGGCCACGATGAGCACAGATACGCAGTATTTT
CSAREGPGLATMSTDTQYF
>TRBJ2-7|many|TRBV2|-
TGTGCCAGCAGCTCTGACTTGGGACTCCAGAGCTCCTACGAGCAGTACTTC
CASSSDLGLQSSYEQYF
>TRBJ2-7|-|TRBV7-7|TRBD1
TGTGCTAGCAGCTCGACTAACTCCGGGACAGCCTTCCACGAGCAGTACTTC
CASSSTNSGTAFHEQYF
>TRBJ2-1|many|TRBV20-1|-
TGCAGTGCCAAAACCGGGATCACCAACAATGAGCAGTTCTTC
CSAKTGITNNEQFF
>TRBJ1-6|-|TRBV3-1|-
TGTGCCAGCAGCCAAGAGTGGGTGAGGGGTTCACCCCTCCACTTT
CASSQEWVRGSPLHF
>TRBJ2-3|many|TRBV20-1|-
TGCAGTGCTAGAGATCGGCGGGTGGCGGTTACGCAGTATTTT
CSARDRRVAVTQYF
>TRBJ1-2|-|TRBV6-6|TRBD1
TGTGCCAGTTTAGACAGGGAAAACTATGGCTACACCTTC
CASLDRENYGYTF
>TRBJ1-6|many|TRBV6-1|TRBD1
TGTGCCAGCAGACGACAGGGTAATTCACCCCTCCACTTT
CASRRQGNSPLHF
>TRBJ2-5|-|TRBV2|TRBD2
TGTGCCAGCAGTGAAGTACTAGCGGAATTGGCCCAGTACTTC
CASSEVLAELAQYF
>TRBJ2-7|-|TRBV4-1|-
TGCGCCAGCAGCCAAGCTACCCCGGGTCTTGACGAGCAGTACTTC
CASSQATPGLDEQYF
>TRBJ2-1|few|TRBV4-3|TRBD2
TGCGCCAGCAGCCGCGCAGCTAGCGGTCCCTACAATGAGCAGTTCTTC
CASSRAASGPYNEQFF
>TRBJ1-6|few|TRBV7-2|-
TGTGCCAGCAGCCCCCCGTCGGGAGGATCACCCCTCCACTTT
CASSPPSGGSPLHF
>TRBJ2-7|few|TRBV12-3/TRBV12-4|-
TGTGCCAGCAGCCTGGACGGATTACATTCCTACGAGCAGTACTTC
CASSLDGLHSYEQYF
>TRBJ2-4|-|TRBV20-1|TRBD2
TGCACCATGAGCGGGGGGCTAGGGAACATTCAGTACTTC
CTMSGGLGNIQYF
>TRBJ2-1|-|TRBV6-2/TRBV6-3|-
TGTGCCAGCAAGTTTGGAGGGGGTCGTGTTGAACAGTTCTTC
CASKFGGGRVEQFF
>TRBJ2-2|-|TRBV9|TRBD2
TGTGCCAGCAGCGTATCACTAGCGGGAGGTTCGAACACCGGGGAGCTGTTTTTT
CASSVSLAGGSNTGELFF
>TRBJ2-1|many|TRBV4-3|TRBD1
TGCGCCAGCAGCCAAGCCCCCGACAGGGCCGGGAATGAGCAGTTCTTC
CASSQAPDRAGNEQFF
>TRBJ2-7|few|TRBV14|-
TGTGCCAGCAGCCAAGGTTTAATGCGCGAGCAGTACTTC
CASSQGLMREQYF
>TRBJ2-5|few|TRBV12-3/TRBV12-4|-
TGTGCCAGCAGTCCCGAGGGAAGGGAGACCCAGTACTTC
CASSPEGRETQYF
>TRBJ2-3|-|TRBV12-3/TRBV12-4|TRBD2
TGTGCCAGCAGGCAGGGACTAGCGAGAACAGATACGCAGTATTTT
CASRQGLARTDTQYF
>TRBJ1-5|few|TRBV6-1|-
TGTGCCAGCACCCCCTCCCGACTCAATCAGCCCCAGCATTTT
CASTPSRLNQPQHF
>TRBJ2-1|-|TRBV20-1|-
TGCAGTGCTAGAGGCACACGTAACTCCTACAATGAGCAGTTCTTC
CSARGTRNSYNEQFF